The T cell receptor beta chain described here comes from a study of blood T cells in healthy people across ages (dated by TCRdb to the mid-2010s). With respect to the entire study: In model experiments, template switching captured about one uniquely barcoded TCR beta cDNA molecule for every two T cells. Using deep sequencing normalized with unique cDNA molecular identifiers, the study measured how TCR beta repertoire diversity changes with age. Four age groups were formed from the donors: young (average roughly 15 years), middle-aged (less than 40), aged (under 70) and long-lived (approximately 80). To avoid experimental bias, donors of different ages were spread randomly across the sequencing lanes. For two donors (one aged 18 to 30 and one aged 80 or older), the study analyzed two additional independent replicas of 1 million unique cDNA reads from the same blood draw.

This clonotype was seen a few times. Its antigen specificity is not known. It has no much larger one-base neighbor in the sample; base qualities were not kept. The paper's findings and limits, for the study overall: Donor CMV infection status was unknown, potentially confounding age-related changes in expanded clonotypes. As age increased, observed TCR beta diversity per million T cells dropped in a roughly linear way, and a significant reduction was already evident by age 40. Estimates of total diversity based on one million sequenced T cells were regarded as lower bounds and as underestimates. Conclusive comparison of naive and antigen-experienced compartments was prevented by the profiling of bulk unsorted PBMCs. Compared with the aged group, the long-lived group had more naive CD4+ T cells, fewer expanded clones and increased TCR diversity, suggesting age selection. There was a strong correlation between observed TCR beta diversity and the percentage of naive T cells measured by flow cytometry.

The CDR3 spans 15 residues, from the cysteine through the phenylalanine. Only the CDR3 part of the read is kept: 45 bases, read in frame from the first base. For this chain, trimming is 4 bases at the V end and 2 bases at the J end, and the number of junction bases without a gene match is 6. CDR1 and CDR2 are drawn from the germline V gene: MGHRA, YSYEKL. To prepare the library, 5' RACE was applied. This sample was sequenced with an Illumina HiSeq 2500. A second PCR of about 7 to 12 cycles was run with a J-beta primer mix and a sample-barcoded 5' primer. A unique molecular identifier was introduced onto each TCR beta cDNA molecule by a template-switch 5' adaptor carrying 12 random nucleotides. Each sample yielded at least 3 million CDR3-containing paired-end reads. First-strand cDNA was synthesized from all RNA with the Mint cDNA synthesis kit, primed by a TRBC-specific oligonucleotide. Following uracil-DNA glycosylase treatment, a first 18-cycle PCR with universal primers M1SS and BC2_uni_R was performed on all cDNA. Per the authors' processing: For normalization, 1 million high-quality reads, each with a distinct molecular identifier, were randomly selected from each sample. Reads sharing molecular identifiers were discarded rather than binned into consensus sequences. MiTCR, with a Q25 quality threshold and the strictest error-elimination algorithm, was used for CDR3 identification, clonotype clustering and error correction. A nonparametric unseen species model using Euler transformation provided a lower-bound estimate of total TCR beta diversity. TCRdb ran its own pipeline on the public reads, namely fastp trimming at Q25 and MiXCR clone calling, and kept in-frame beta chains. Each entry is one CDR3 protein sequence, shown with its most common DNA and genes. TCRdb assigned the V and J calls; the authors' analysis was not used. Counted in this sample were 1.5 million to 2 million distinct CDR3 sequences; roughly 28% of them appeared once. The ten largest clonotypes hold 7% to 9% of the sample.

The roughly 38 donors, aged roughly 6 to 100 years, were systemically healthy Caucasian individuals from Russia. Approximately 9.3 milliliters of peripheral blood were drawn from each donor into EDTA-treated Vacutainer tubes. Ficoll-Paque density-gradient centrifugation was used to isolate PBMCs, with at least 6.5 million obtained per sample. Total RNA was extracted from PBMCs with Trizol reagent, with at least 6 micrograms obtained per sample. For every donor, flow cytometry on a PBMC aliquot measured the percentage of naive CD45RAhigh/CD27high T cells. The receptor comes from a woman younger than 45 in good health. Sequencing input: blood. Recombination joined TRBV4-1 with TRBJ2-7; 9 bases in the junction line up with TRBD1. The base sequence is TGCGCCAGCAGCCGCGTACAGGGGGCCCCCTACGAGCAGTACTTC. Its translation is CASSRVQGAPYEQYF.